This T cell receptor beta chain was observed in a study of T cell responses to AZD1222 COVID-19 vaccine. Comments on this clone: What it binds is not known.

Only in-frame clones appear in the TCRdb table, and some are missing; sequencing was by immunoSEQ multiplex PCR. The table shows approximately 100,000 clones, with 88% occurring only once. General study results and limits: Clonal diversity may have been underestimated, and the donors were mostly white British, with more females than males.

The CDR3 sequence is 13 residues long. Trimming took 2 bases from V and 0 from J, leaving 3 bases between them. Germline CDR1 is SGHDT and CDR2 is YYEEEE. V usage is TRBV5-6 and J usage is TRBJ1-5, with D unresolved. The starting material was peripheral blood, obtained on day 0 of MenACWY control vaccination. This clonotype originated in an adult in good health. The CDR3 sequence: CASSLDSNQPQHF. CDR3 DNA sequence: TGTGCCAGCAGCTTAGATAGCAATCAGCCCCAGCATTTT.